Below, 32 T cell receptor beta chains from the same sample are listed, as sequenced in a study of spatial heterogeneity in lung cancer (dated by TCRdb to the late 2010s). Sample time point, as interpreted from the label and publication: sample taken at primary tumor resection. The receptor library was made with 5' RACE. Sequenced using a NextSeq 500. TCRdb reprocessed the public reads (quality trimming at Q25 with fastp, clone calling with MiXCR) and kept in-frame beta chains. Under each unique CDR3 protein, matching rows form one entry showing the most common genes and DNA. Here the sample has a few thousand distinct CDR3 sequences; about 3% occur a single time. The ten biggest clones cover approximately 25% of the sample. The sample was normal lung tissue next to the tumor, taken at surgery. Every receptor here comes from a male donor with early-stage non-small cell lung cancer.

There are many counts of this clonotype. This rearrangement joins TRBV4-1 to TRBJ2-1, with D unresolved. The CDR3 runs 18 residues. Trimming cost V 1 base and J 6 bases, with 22 bases left between them. Germline V gene sequence: CDR1 MGHRA, CDR2 YSYEKL. The CDR3 sequence is CASSQGPPRAVGANEQFF. The CDR3 coding sequence is TGCGCCAGCAGCCAAGGTCCTCCCCGGGCGGTTGGTGCCAATGAGCAGTTCTTC.

The rearrangement joins TRBV30 to TRBJ1-1, with 10 bases lining up with TRBD1. V gave up 2 bases and J gave up 9 bases; unmatched junction bases: 6. Germline lookup yields CDR1 GTSNPN and CDR2 SVGIG (reference sequence). The CDR3 runs 13 residues. The CDR3 region has the DNA TGTGCCTGGAGTAATCGGGACAGGGGTAAAGCTTTCTTT. Protein sequence: CAWSNRDRGKAFF.

This clonotype was detected many times. This chain uses TRBV7-2 with TRBJ2-6, with D uncertain. V was clipped by 1 base and J by 0 bases, with 10 bases between them. There are 17 residues in the CDR3. Germline V gives CDR1 SGHTA, CDR2 FQGNSA. This CDR3 is CASSLVPWGSGANVLTF. The CDR3 DNA reads TGTGCCAGCAGCTTAGTTCCCTGGGGCTCTGGGGCCAACGTCCTGACTTTC.

This clonotype was seen repeatedly, ten times or more. The chain joins TRBV4-3 to TRBJ2-3; possibly TRBD2 for D (6 bases). The CDR3 runs to 17 residues. Germline V gene sequence: CDR1 LGHNA, CDR2 YSLEER. Trimming left V 0 bases short and J 0 bases short, with 13 bases between. CDR3 bases: TGCGCCAGCAGCCAAGATCCGGGAGCCTCTAGCACAGATACGCAGTATTTT. The encoded protein is CASSQDPGASSTDTQYF.

In this sample, this clonotype is medium-sized. The gene calls are TRBV10-2 and TRBJ2-5, with 14 nucleotides matching TRBD2. CDR1 and CDR2 (germline): WSHSY, SAAADI. The CDR3 contains 16 residues. Trimming at V came to 2 bases and at J to 2 bases, leaving 1 base not matched to a gene. DNA for the CDR3: TGCGCCAGCAGTGAGGGACTAGCGGGGGGACAAGAGACCCAGTACTTC. It specifies CASSEGLAGGQETQYF.

Within the sample, this clonotype is medium-sized (0.01 to 0.1%). The chain has TRBV12-3 or TRBV12-4 and TRBJ2-7, with 12 nucleotides matching TRBD2. V shed 7 bases, J shed 6 bases, and the junction held 7 bases outside the gene matches. This CDR3 has 14 amino acids. CDR3 sequence: CASTTSGSRREQYF. CDR3 in DNA: TGTGCCAGCACGACTAGCGGGAGTAGGCGCGAGCAGTACTTC.

In this sample, this clonotype is medium-sized. The chain is built from TRBV20-1 and TRBJ1-4, with 8 bases that match TRBD1. This CDR3 comprises 14 residues. Germline V gives CDR1 DFQATT, CDR2 SNEGSKA (reference sequence). The J segment lost 14 bases and the V segment lost 3 bases, leaving 14 bases of the junction unmatched. Here the CDR3 reads CSARDRVTSGPLFF. The CDR3 DNA follows: TGCAGTGCTAGGGACAGGGTTACGTCCGGTCCCCTGTTTTTT.

This clonotype was seen repeatedly, ten times or more. This chain joins TRBV20-1 and TRBJ1-5, with TRBD1 identical over 8 bases. The germline V gene encodes CDR1 DFQATT and CDR2 SNEGSKA (reference sequence). This CDR3 region has 14 residues. V trimming: 3 bases; J trimming: 3 bases; junction bases outside the gene matches: 4. Here the CDR3 DNA reads TGCAGTGCTAGGAGGACAGGGATCAATCAGCCCCAGCATTTT. The encoded protein is CSARRTGINQPQHF.

This clonotype was seen repeatedly, ten times or more. The rearrangement uses TRBV5-4 and TRBJ2-1; D is possibly TRBD1 or TRBD2 (5 bases each). Trimming stripped 0 bases from V and 4 bases from J, with 11 bases between. CDR3 length equals 15 residues. Germline V gives CDR1 SGHNT, CDR2 YYREEE (reference sequence). Written as DNA, the CDR3 is TGTGCCAGCAGCTTGGGAGGGGAAAGATACAATGAGCAGTTCTTC. Amino acids: CASSLGGERYNEQFF.

In this sample, this clonotype turned up many times. The chain is built from TRBV6-6 and TRBJ2-5; 9 bases map to TRBD1. This CDR3 comprises 13 residues. CDR1 is MNHNY and CDR2 is SVGAGI in the germline V gene (reference sequence). V trimming: 5 bases; J trimming: 9 bases; junction bases outside the gene matches: 7. CDR3 in amino acids: CASSPGQGRSQYF. CDR3 bases: TGTGCCAGCAGTCCTGGACAGGGGAGGTCCCAGTACTTC.

This clonotype is labeled medium-sized. The chain carries TRBV12-3 or TRBV12-4 and TRBJ1-5, with 12 bases lining up with TRBD1. The CDR3 sequence is 16 residues long. V lost 5 bases to trimming and J lost 6 bases; unmatched junction nucleotides: 8. CDR3 residues: CASSPGTGGFFQPQHF. In DNA, the CDR3 is TGTGCCAGCAGTCCTGGGACAGGGGGCTTTTTTCAGCCCCAGCATTTT.

This clonotype was counted many times. The chain combines TRBV19 with TRBJ1-5; 8 bases map to TRBD1. This CDR3 is built from 16 residues. V trimming: 7 bases; J trimming: 4 bases; junction bases outside the gene matches: 12. CDR1 and CDR2 (germline): LNHDA, SQIVND (reference sequence). The CDR3 sequence: CASTEPRGQLNQPQHF. CDR3 in DNA: TGTGCCAGTACAGAACCCAGGGGGCAGCTGAATCAGCCCCAGCATTTT.

This clonotype was observed at least ten times. V and J are TRBV12-3 or TRBV12-4 and TRBJ2-3; no reliable D call. The CDR3 runs to 13 residues. V lost 5 bases and J lost 8, with 14 bases in between. CDR3 nucleotides: TGTGCCAGCAGTCGGGCCCAAGTGGGTACGCAGTATTTT. It specifies CASSRAQVGTQYF.

This clonotype is categorized as medium-sized. J is TRBJ1-2 and V is TRBV29-1; D uncertain. The CDR3 is 12 amino acids. CDR1 is SQVTM, CDR2 ANQGSEA, per germline. The V and J ends lost 4 bases and 2 bases respectively, with 8 bases between them. This CDR3 reads CSVVTENYGYTF. DNA for the CDR3: TGCAGCGTTGTTACAGAAAACTATGGCTACACCTTC.

This clonotype is categorized as medium-sized. The rearrangement links TRBV7-9 to TRBJ2-5; D possibly corresponds to TRBD1 (6 bases). The CDR3 is made up of 16 amino acids. Between the trimmed V and J ends, which lost 8 bases and 5 bases, there was a span of 24 bases. Germline CDR1 and CDR2: SEHNR and FQNEAQ (reference sequence). The CDR3 sequence: CASRSRGGGGRETQYF. For the CDR3, the DNA is TGTGCCAGCCGATCCCGAGGGGGTGGAGGCCGGGAGACCCAGTACTTC.

This clonotype was counted ten times or more. The chain links TRBV12-3 or TRBV12-4 to TRBJ2-1; 12 positions match TRBD2. J was trimmed by 4 bases and V by 4 bases; bases with no gene match: 14. This CDR3 has 19 amino acids. CDR3 loop: CASSSSGGVPSQFYNEQFF. CDR3 nucleotides: TGTGCCAGCAGTTCTAGCGGGGGGGTCCCGTCCCAATTTTACAATGAGCAGTTCTTC.

By sample fraction, this clonotype is medium-sized. The chain combines TRBV20-1 with TRBJ1-1, with TRBD1 identical over 11 bases. Germline CDR1 DFQATT, CDR2 SNEGSKA (reference sequence). The CDR3 is made up of 15 amino acids. V shed 5 bases and J 3 bases; nucleotides not matched to a gene: 8. The CDR3 DNA sequence: TGCAGTGCTGCCCTGGACAGGGGGCTGGACACTGAAGCTTTCTTT. This translates into CSAALDRGLDTEAFF.

This clonotype appeared many times. The CDR3 protein is CASSEAPLTGGAGETQYF. CDR3 nucleotides: TGTGCCAGCAGTGAAGCGCCTTTGACAGGGGGGGCAGGGGAGACCCAGTACTTC. This rearrangement joins TRBV2 to TRBJ2-5, with 9 bases identical to TRBD1. The germline CDR1 and CDR2 sequences are SNHLY and FYNNEI. This CDR3 has 18 amino acids. V gave up 0 bases and J gave up 5 bases; unmatched junction bases: 13.

By proportion, this clonotype is medium-sized. The CDR3 bases are TGCAGTGCTGGGGGACAGCGGCACAATGAGCAGTTCTTC. Amino acids: CSAGGQRHNEQFF. The chain links TRBV20-1 to TRBJ2-1, with 7 bases lining up with TRBD1. This CDR3 contains 13 residues. With V trimmed by 5 bases and J by 5 bases, 6 bases remained unmatched. Germline CDR1 reads DFQATT; CDR2 reads SNEGSKA (reference sequence).

Within the sample, this clonotype is medium-sized (0.01 to 0.1%). The chain links TRBV2 to TRBJ1-1; D gene uncertain. CDR1 is SNHLY, CDR2 FYNNEI, per germline. V was pared by 5 bases and J by 0 bases, with 4 bases between. The CDR3 runs 12 residues. The CDR3 DNA sequence: TGTGCCAGCAGTTCCATGAACACTGAAGCTTTCTTT. The encoded protein is CASSSMNTEAFF.

This clonotype is termed medium-sized. The chain uses TRBV6-6 and TRBJ1-4, with D possibly TRBD1 on 5 matching bases. Trimming cost V 4 bases and J 6 bases, with 9 bases left between them. This CDR3 has 13 residues. CDR1 and CDR2 (germline): MNHNY, SVGAGI (reference sequence). CDR3 protein: CASSLGVDEKLFF. In nucleotides, the CDR3 is TGTGCCAGCAGTTTGGGGGTGGATGAAAAACTGTTTTTT.

In this sample, this clonotype turned up many times. This rearrangement joins TRBV7-2 to TRBJ2-5; 9 bases match TRBD2. V lost 5 bases and J lost 3; bases outside the gene matches: 7. Germline values: CDR1 SGHTA, CDR2 FQGNSA. The CDR3 extends over 15 amino acids. The CDR3 DNA sequence: TGTGCCAGCAGCCCTAGACTAGCGGCCGAAGAGACCCAGTACTTC. Its translation: CASSPRLAAEETQYF. Variable domain in full (rest from reference TRBV7-2 and TRBJ2-5): GAGVSQSPSNKVTEKGKDVELRCDPISGHTALYWYRQSLGQGLEFLIYFQGNSAPDKSGLPSDRFSAERTGGSVSTLTIQRTQQEDSAVYLCASSPRLAAEETQYFGPGTRLLVL.

This clonotype was observed at least ten times. The chain carries TRBV6-1 and TRBJ1-5; D call uncertain. CDR3 size: 15 residues. Trimming shortened V by 1 base and J by 6 bases, and 13 bases separated the two germline ends. Germline CDR1 is MNHNS and CDR2 is SASEGT. The CDR3 region is CASSEEGNLAQPQHF. Here the CDR3 DNA reads TGTGCCAGCAGTGAAGAGGGAAACCTGGCTCAGCCCCAGCATTTT.

This clonotype has a count of ten or more. The chain couples TRBV28 to TRBJ2-7, with TRBD2 matching 9 bases. The CDR3 sequence is 15 residues long. Germline V gene sequence: CDR1 MDHEN, CDR2 SYDVKM. Losses at the gene ends were 2 bases for V and 6 bases for J; bases not matched to a gene: 8. The CDR3 sequence is CASSLGASGKSEQYF. CDR3 nucleotide sequence: TGTGCCAGCAGTTTAGGGGCTAGCGGGAAAAGCGAGCAGTACTTC.

This clonotype is medium-sized (0.01 to 0.1%) within its sample. The J gene is TRBJ1-1, the V gene TRBV3-1, with 8 bases aligning to TRBD1. Per germline, CDR1 LGHDT and CDR2 YNNKEL (reference sequence). V gave up 6 bases and J gave up 7 bases; unmatched junction bases: 7. CDR3 length: 13 amino acids. CDR3 coding DNA: TGTGCCAGCAGTCAATACAGGGGGGGTGAAGCTTTCTTT. Translated: CASSQYRGGEAFF.

Sample share makes this clonotype medium-sized. The chain uses TRBV6-5 and TRBJ2-3, with unresolved D. This CDR3 region has 14 residues. V lost 0 bases and J lost 6, with 10 bases in between. Germline lookup yields CDR1 MNHEY and CDR2 SVGAGI. Here the CDR3 DNA reads TGTGCCAGCAGTTACTCCTATGCCTCGGATACGCAGTATTTT. Amino acid sequence: CASSYSYASDTQYF.

This clonotype was counted ten times or more. This chain uses TRBV4-2 with TRBJ1-5; the D is unclear. With 1 base removed from V and 0 bases from J, the gap between germline ends came to 10 bases. There are 16 residues in the CDR3. Germline V gene data show CDR1 as LGHNA and CDR2 as YNFKEQ. CDR3: CASSQVSGNSNQPQHF. CDR3 coding DNA: TGTGCCAGCAGCCAAGTAAGCGGAAATAGCAATCAGCCCCAGCATTTT.

This clonotype qualifies as medium-sized. The chain joins TRBV28 to TRBJ2-3; D ambiguous. Germline V gene data show CDR1 as MDHEN and CDR2 as SYDVKM. This CDR3 comprises 17 residues. Trimming removed 6 bases at V and 6 bases at J, with 25 bases between. The CDR3 spells CASSLHRLGEDTDTQYF. The CDR3 DNA follows: TGTGCCAGCAGCCTTCACCGACTTGGGGAAGATACCGATACGCAGTATTTT.

This clonotype is labeled medium-sized. The J gene is TRBJ1-5, the V gene TRBV29-1; a weak D match, TRBD1 (6 bases). In germline, CDR1 is SQVTM, CDR2 ANQGSEA. The length of the CDR3 is 13 residues. V lost 6 bases and J 3 bases, leaving 12 bases between the germline ends. The CDR3 spells CSVRGGLNQPQHF. The CDR3 nucleotides read TGCAGCGTCAGGGGCGGCCTCAATCAGCCCCAGCATTTT.

There are many counts of this clonotype. CDR3 in DNA: TGTGCCAGCAGTCCCCCGCGGGGACTAGCGGGAGGGAGGGCCAAAAACATTCAGTACTTC. It yields the protein CASSPPRGLAGGRAKNIQYF. This chain connects TRBV2 to TRBJ2-4; 16 nucleotides align to TRBD2. Germline V gene data show CDR1 as SNHLY and CDR2 as FYNNEI. This CDR3 region has 20 residues. Trimming cost V 5 bases and J 1 base; bases outside gene matches: 11.

By its share, this clonotype is medium-sized. V is TRBV7-6 and J is TRBJ1-6, with D uncertain. Trimming took 5 bases from V and 7 from J, leaving 12 bases between them. Germline V CDR1 and CDR2: SGHVS, FNYEAQ. CDR3 length: 14 amino acids. CDR3 sequence reads: CASSPDWLNSPLHF. CDR3 nucleotide sequence: TGTGCCAGCAGCCCCGACTGGCTGAATTCACCCCTCCACTTT.

As to this clonotype: This could be a read error, since a much larger clone is one nucleotide away. The chain couples TRBV7-6 to TRBJ1-2; perhaps TRBD1 as D (6 bases). Per germline, CDR1 SGHVS and CDR2 FNYEAQ. The CDR3 is 14 amino acids. CDR3 DNA sequence: TGTGCCAGCATCCCCGGGGGGGCCAGCTATGGCTACAACTTC. Protein product: CASIPGGASYGYNF.